Reported below is one T cell receptor (beta chain). No antigen is known for it. No much larger clone exists at a distance of one base, and base qualities are not known. Via the germline V gene, CDR1 is SNHLY and CDR2 FYNNEI. The CDR3 spans 14 residues, from the cysteine through the phenylalanine. The kept DNA is CDR3 alone, 42 bases in frame from the first base. V is trimmed back by 8 bases and J by 6 bases, and the junction contains 6 bases that no gene match accounts for. In the prospective study, participants were roughly 18 to 90 years old, resided in about two dozen geographic areas of the United States, and were enrolled through a virtual design. In the prospective study, participants were assigned to cohorts based on the clinical history participants reported in a screening survey and a study questionnaire. Each participant in the prospective study had whole blood, serum and a nasopharyngeal or oropharyngeal swab collected by mobile phlebotomists. Participants in the prospective study had the option to provide additional blood draws and questionnaires over a 2-month period. Prospective study blood samples were shipped either frozen or at room temperature before DNA extraction.

This entry belongs to a study of blood T cell repertoires in COVID-19 (dated by TCRdb to about 2020). Study-level background: The collaborator samples originated in the United States, Italy and Spain and spanned the acute and convalescent phases of COVID-19. The material from the prospective study consisted of cDNA or gDNA derived from T cells, B-cell-depleted T cells, or PBMCs. Subjects who had been exposed to COVID-19, were actively infected with it, or had recovered from it provided the deeply sampled blood TCRbeta repertoires that made up the dataset. The repertoires were made available in a free public database intended to serve as a resource for research on the immune response to SARS-CoV-2. Samples were obtained from the ongoing ImmuneRACE study (first 160 participants) and from 950 to 1,500 subjects provided by 6 global collaborators. Sample metadata almost always included a de-identified subject ID, COVID-19 status, age in years and sex. Where HLA class I and class II types were available, the types were taken from metadata supplied by the sample provider, not from assay-based typing.

Study-wide findings and limitations: How much clinical and demographic metadata was included differed by source and by participant, and the metadata was provided uncurated.

TCRbeta CDR3 regions were amplified from genomic DNA using the immunoSEQ Assay, a bias-controlled multiplex PCR. In the authors' own workflow: Nucleated cell counts per sample were estimated from amplification of reference gene primers within the assay. To quantify the absolute abundance of each unique TCRbeta CDR3 rearrangement, sequence reads were collapsed and filtered. For each sample, productive Simpson clonality was calculated as the square root of Simpson's diversity index across productive rearrangements. TCRdb limited this immuneACCESS table to in-frame rearrangements with V and J called. A share of clones is missing; checked studies link under half to unresolved V genes, and the rest is unexplained. That table furnishes V, J and clone size, whereas the DNA furnished D and trimming. The sample yields 150,000 to 200,000 clones; 82% were counted once. Clones ranked in the top ten supply more than 4% of the sample.

The receptor's source is an older woman with acute COVID-19. Sequences were obtained from PBMCs or T cells enriched from blood (not recorded which). The chain is made from TRBV2 and TRBJ2-4, with 11 bases aligning to TRBD2. The DNA reads as follows: TGTGCCAGCGTTAGCGGGGGGGCCGTAAACATTCAGTACTTC. Its translation reads: CASVSGGAVNIQYF.